The T cell receptor (beta chain) under discussion was sequenced for a study of OX40 agonist ivuxolimab in advanced cancers. Study-level information: Patients were infused with ivuxolimab every 2 weeks at 0.01 to 10 mg/kg.

The CDR3 runs 15 residues. With 5 bases removed from V and 0 bases from J, the gap between germline ends came to 8 bases. CDR1 and CDR2 (germline): SGHNT, YENEEA. Sequencing used immunoSEQ multiplex PCR; TCRdb keeps in-frame clones, though not all of them. The sample lists tens of thousands of clones, almost 90% seen once, with about 10% in the top ten. The sequenced sample was CD4+ or CD8+ T cells sorted from blood, obtained in a trial of the OX40 agonist ivuxolimab. This chain uses TRBV11-3 with TRBJ2-6, with no clear D. The TCR sequence derives from an adult with an advanced solid tumor such as melanoma, head and neck, liver or kidney cancer. The CDR3 DNA sequence: TGTGCCAGCAGCCCGACCCGCTCTGGGGCCAACGTCCTGACTTTC. Protein product: CASSPTRSGANVLTF.